What follows are 27 T cell receptor beta chains derived from one specimen sequenced in a study of cytomegalovirus exposure and HLA in healthy donors. The PCR made use of 60 Vbeta and 13 Jbeta primers. The data were produced by immunoSEQ multiplex PCR, yet TCRdb's version contains in-frame clones alone and is incomplete. Altogether about 190,000 clones are present, 65% to 90% being singletons, with the ten largest covering 6.3%. The specimen sequenced was PBMCs. The receptors originated from a man aged 40-49 years in good health and CMV-seropositive.

This rearrangement joins TRBV30 to TRBJ2-5; TRBD2 agrees at 13 bases. CDR3 length equals 15 residues. V was clipped by 0 bases and J by 8 bases; unmatched bases: 6. Germline CDR1 is GTSNPN and CDR2 is SVGIG (reference sequence). The CDR3, as DNA: TGTGCCTGGAGTGTCCCAGGGACTAGCGGGGTTACCCAGTACTTC. Translating it yields CAWSVPGTSGVTQYF.

This clone has just a few counts. The chain is built from TRBV7-8 and TRBJ2-3, with D perhaps TRBD1 (6 bases). The CDR3 has 14 residues. The germline gives CDR1 SGHVS, CDR2 FQNEAQ. V was trimmed by 1 base and J by 5 bases, leaving 10 bases between them. The CDR3 protein is CASSLEGVQDTQYF. CDR3 DNA: TGTGCCAGCAGCTTAGAGGGGGTTCAAGATACGCAGTATTTT.

The chain recombines TRBV7-9 with TRBJ1-2; 8 nucleotides match TRBD1. V trimming: 0 bases; J trimming: 5 bases; junction bases outside the gene matches: 5. This CDR3 is built from 15 residues. CDR1 is SEHNR and CDR2 is FQNEAQ in the germline V gene (reference sequence). CDR3 DNA: TGTGCCAGCAGCTTAGCCCATACAGGGGGATATGGCTACACCTTC. Translating gives CASSLAHTGGYGYTF. The whole variable domain, remainder taken from reference TRBV7-9 and TRBJ1-2, is DTGVSQNPRHKITKRGQNVTFRCDPISEHNRLYWYRQTLGQGPEFLTYFQNEAQLEKSRLLSDRFSAERPKGSFSTLEIQRTEQGDSAMYLCASSLAHTGGYGYTFGSGTRLTVV.

This sequence joins TRBV6-1 and TRBJ2-3, with 9 bases aligning to TRBD2. The CDR3 is 14 residues long. Germline trimming cut 6 bases from V and 4 bases from J; bases unmatched to any gene: 5. Per germline, CDR1 MNHNS and CDR2 SASEGT. CDR3 sequence (DNA): TGTGCCAGCAGCGCCAGCGGGGGGCCAGATACGCAGTATTTT. Its protein is CASSASGGPDTQYF.

The J gene is TRBJ2-3, the V gene TRBV7-2; 10 bases are a match to TRBD2. CDR1 SGHTA and CDR2 FQGNSA come from the germline V gene. This CDR3 is built from 15 residues. V was clipped by 5 bases and J by 5 bases; unmatched bases: 7. CDR3 sequence (DNA): TGTGCCAGCAGCGTCAGCGGGGGGGCCGGAGATACGCAGTATTTT. It encodes CASSVSGGAGDTQYF. Combining the CDR3 with reference TRBV7-2 and TRBJ2-3 gives the whole variable domain GAGVSQSPSNKVTEKGKDVELRCDPISGHTALYWYRQSLGQGLEFLIYFQGNSAPDKSGLPSDRFSAERTGGSVSTLTIQRTQQEDSAVYLCASSVSGGAGDTQYFGPGTRLTVL.

The chain employs TRBV6-5 and TRBJ2-5; 7 bases fit TRBD2. V shed 2 bases and J 4 bases; nucleotides not matched to a gene: 7. The CDR3 totals 15 residues. The germline gives CDR1 MNHEY, CDR2 SVGAGI. CDR3: CASSYRDSGGETQYF. CDR3 in DNA: TGTGCCAGCAGTTACCGGGACTCGGGGGGAGAGACCCAGTACTTC.

The rearrangement links TRBV7-2 to TRBJ2-7; 9 positions match TRBD2. There are 15 residues in the CDR3. J lost 6 bases, V lost 3 bases, and 9 bases had no gene match. CDR1 and CDR2 (germline): SGHTA, FQGNSA. CDR3 coding DNA: TGTGCCAGCAGCTTCTGGTCCAGCGGGGGGACCGAGCAGTACTTC. This gives the protein CASSFWSSGGTEQYF.

The chain uses TRBV6-1 and TRBJ1-4; a possible D gene is TRBD1 (6 bases). The CDR3 consists of 14 residues. Trimming left V 3 bases short and J 8 bases short, with 13 bases between. Germline CDR1 and CDR2: MNHNS and SASEGT. CDR3 region: CASSERGYGEKLFF. CDR3 in DNA: TGTGCCAGCAGTGAGAGGGGGTATGGGGAAAAACTGTTTTTT.

The CDR3 loop reads CASSLAPSGGYEQYF. The CDR3 DNA reads as TGTGCCAGCAGCTTGGCCCCTAGCGGGGGTTACGAGCAGTACTTC. The chain recombines TRBV5-5 with TRBJ2-7; 10 nucleotides agree with TRBD2. Trimming removed 0 bases from V and 4 bases from J; junction bases left unmatched: 4. CDR1 and CDR2 (germline): SGHKS, YYEKEE (reference sequence). CDR3 length: 15 amino acids.

The chain combines TRBV7-2 with TRBJ2-7; D unresolved. CDR1 is SGHTA and CDR2 is FQGNSA in the germline V gene. The CDR3 is 13 residues long. V gave up 4 bases and J gave up 6 bases, with 13 bases separating them. The chain's CDR3 is CASSSDSVGEQYF. The CDR3 coding sequence is TGTGCCAGCAGCTCAGACTCGGTCGGCGAGCAGTACTTC.

This clone was observed a few times. V gene TRBV6-5 combines with J gene TRBJ1-2; TRBD1 matches at 9 bases. The germline V gene has CDR1 MNHEY and CDR2 SVGAGI. Trimming at V came to 4 bases and at J to 6 bases, leaving 3 bases not matched to a gene. The CDR3 runs 13 residues. The CDR3 sequence: CASSSQGANGYTF. CDR3 sequence (DNA): TGTGCCAGCAGTTCACAGGGGGCGAATGGCTACACCTTC.

In DNA form, the CDR3 reads TGTGCCAGCAGCTCCCCCATCGGGGAATCCTACGAGCAGTACTTC. Encoded protein: CASSSPIGESYEQYF. V usage is TRBV7-9 and J usage is TRBJ2-7; D is possibly TRBD2 (5 bases). From germline, CDR1 is SEHNR and CDR2 FQNEAQ (reference sequence). The CDR3 has 15 amino acids. The germline V and J ends were trimmed by 4 bases and 1 base, with 14 bases remaining between them.

The chain is built from TRBV5-1 and TRBJ2-7; 9 bases are a match to TRBD1. Germline CDR1 SGHRS, CDR2 YFSETQ. The CDR3 is made up of 15 amino acids. The V segment lost 4 bases and the J segment 4 bases; nucleotides outside the gene matches: 9. This chain's CDR3 is CASSLDRGAAYEQYF. Here the CDR3 DNA reads TGCGCCAGCAGCCTTGACAGGGGGGCAGCTTACGAGCAGTACTTC.

The V call is TRBV6-5, the J call TRBJ2-7; D may be TRBD2 (5 bases). Germline V CDR1 and CDR2: MNHEY, SVGAGI. This CDR3 has 15 amino acids. Trimming took off 8 bases at V and 3 bases at J, with 20 bases between the two ends. CDR3 residues: CASLSRRPRGYEQYF. CDR3 DNA sequence: TGTGCCAGCCTCTCACGCAGGCCCCGGGGCTACGAGCAGTACTTC.

The chain uses TRBV28 and TRBJ2-7; 12 positions match TRBD2. The J segment lost 6 bases and the V segment lost 6 bases, leaving 3 bases of the junction unmatched. Germline lookup yields CDR1 MDHEN and CDR2 SYDVKM. The length of the CDR3 is 13 residues. The CDR3 nucleotides are TGTGCCAGCAGCCTGACTAGCGGGAGCGAGCAGTACTTC. Protein: CASSLTSGSEQYF.

This chain joins TRBV28 and TRBJ1-1, with 10 bases identical to TRBD1. The ends lost 7 bases at V and 6 bases at J; junction bases unmatched: 17. The CDR3 totals 17 residues. Germline V CDR1 and CDR2: MDHEN, SYDVKM. The CDR3 DNA sequence: TGTGCCAGCAAATCCAACCGGGACAGGGGTTTCTCCCCTGAAGCTTTCTTT. Translation: CASKSNRDRGFSPEAFF.

V and J are TRBV6-4 and TRBJ2-5, with D possibly TRBD1 on 6 matching bases. The V gene's germline CDR1 is MRHNA and CDR2 SNTAGT. The CDR3 has 13 amino acids. V lost 2 bases, J lost 5 bases, and 9 bases lay in between. The CDR3 DNA reads as TGTGCCAGCAGTGACGAGAGGGGGGAGACCCAGTACTTC. Protein: CASSDERGETQYF.

This rearrangement joins TRBV10-3 to TRBJ1-2, with D maybe TRBD1 (6 bases). Germline V gene data show CDR1 as ENHRY and CDR2 as SYGVKD. This CDR3 region has 14 residues. The V gene lost 3 bases and the J gene lost 4 bases, with 12 bases spanning the gap. This CDR3 reads CAISEGGSGYGYTF. The CDR3 DNA is TGTGCCATCAGTGAAGGGGGATCAGGCTATGGCTACACCTTC.

This sequence joins TRBV12-5 and TRBJ2-5; 7 bases align to TRBD2. J gave up 5 bases and V 5 bases, and 5 bases lay outside the gene matches. Germline V gene sequence: CDR1 LGHNT, CDR2 FRNRAP. This CDR3 contains 13 residues. The CDR3 DNA is TGTGCTAGTGGTCCGGGGGGTTTGGAGACCCAGTACTTC. Protein sequence: CASGPGGLETQYF.

The chain joins TRBV7-9 to TRBJ1-5, with D hard to call. V was pared by 3 bases and J by 3 bases, with 9 bases between. The germline V gene has CDR1 SEHNR and CDR2 FQNEAQ (reference sequence). CDR3 size: 14 residues. This CDR3 is CASSLESHNQPQHF. Written as DNA, the CDR3 is TGTGCCAGCAGCTTGGAGTCTCACAATCAGCCCCAGCATTTT.

This chain uses TRBV27 with TRBJ2-3; D is possibly TRBD1 (5 bases). V was cut by 3 bases and J by 3 bases, with 13 bases left in between. CDR3 length: 15 amino acids. Looked up from germline, CDR1 is MNHEY and CDR2 is SMNVEV (reference sequence). CDR3 DNA sequence: TGTGCCAGCAGTTTGGATGGGGCTCCGACAGATACGCAGTATTTT. It yields the protein CASSLDGAPTDTQYF.

The chain links TRBV29-1 to TRBJ2-1, with 10 bases fitting TRBD2. The germline CDR1 and CDR2 sequences are SQVTM and ANQGSEA. The CDR3 length is 15 residues. V lost 5 bases to trimming and J lost 5 bases; unmatched junction nucleotides: 9. CDR3 DNA sequence: TGCAGCGTTAAAAGGGCTAGCGGGGGTAACAATGAGCAGTTCTTC. Its translation is CSVKRASGGNNEQFF.

This clone was observed once. This rearrangement joins TRBV7-6 to TRBJ1-1; perhaps TRBD1 as D (5 bases). Per germline, CDR1 SGHVS and CDR2 FNYEAQ. The CDR3 length is 14 residues. Trimming shortened V by 5 bases and J by 1 base, and 11 bases separated the two germline ends. The CDR3 sequence: CASSPGGSNTEAFF. CDR3 DNA sequence: TGTGCCAGCAGCCCCGGGGGGTCGAACACTGAAGCTTTCTTT.

This clone was counted a single time. V is TRBV5-4 and J is TRBJ2-5, with 9 nucleotides matching TRBD2. The CDR3 loop spans 15 amino acids. Germline V gives CDR1 SGHNT, CDR2 YYREEE (reference sequence). The trim removed 4 bases at V and 1 base at J, leaving 5 bases unmatched. CDR3 DNA: TGTGCCAGCAGCCCGAGCGGGGGGCCCCAAGAGACCCAGTACTTC. It specifies CASSPSGGPQETQYF.

This clone appeared a few times. The chain links TRBV4-1 to TRBJ2-1; 10 nucleotides match TRBD2. The CDR3 extends over 18 amino acids. V lost 3 bases and J lost 4; bases outside the gene matches: 12. From germline, CDR1 is MGHRA and CDR2 YSYEKL. DNA of the CDR3: TGCGCCAGCAGCCACACCCCGGGGCGACTAGCGGGTTACAATGAGCAGTTCTTC. Its translation is CASSHTPGRLAGYNEQFF.

V is TRBV25-1 and J is TRBJ1-1, with D maybe TRBD1 (6 bases). The V end lost 4 bases, the J end lost 1 base, and 10 bases lay between the germline ends. The CDR3 totals 14 residues. Per germline, CDR1 MGHDK and CDR2 SYGVNS. The CDR3 DNA reads TGTGCCAGCAGTGGTCAGGGGTCGAACACTGAAGCTTTCTTT. Amino acids: CASSGQGSNTEAFF.

V gene TRBV5-4 combines with J gene TRBJ1-2; the match to TRBD1 covers 9 bases. Unmatched junction bases numbered 6, after V lost 4 bases and J lost 8 bases. The germline V gene encodes CDR1 SGHNT and CDR2 YYREEE (reference sequence). The CDR3 covers 13 residues. The CDR3 reads CASSRTGGSGYTF. CDR3 sequence (DNA): TGTGCCAGCAGCCGTACAGGGGGCTCCGGCTACACCTTC.